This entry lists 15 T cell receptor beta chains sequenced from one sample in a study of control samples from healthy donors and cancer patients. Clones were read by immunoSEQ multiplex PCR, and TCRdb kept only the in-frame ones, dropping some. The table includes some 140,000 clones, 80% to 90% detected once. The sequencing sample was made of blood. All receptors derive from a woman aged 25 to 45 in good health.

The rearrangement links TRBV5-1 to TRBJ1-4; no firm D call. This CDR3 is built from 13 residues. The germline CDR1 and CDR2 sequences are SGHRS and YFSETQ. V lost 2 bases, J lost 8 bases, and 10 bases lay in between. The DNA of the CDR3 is TGCGCCAGCAGCTTTCTCGAGGGAGAAAAACTGTTTTTT. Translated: CASSFLEGEKLFF. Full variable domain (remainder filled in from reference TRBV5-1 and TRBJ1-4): KAGVTQTPRYLIKTRGQQVTLSCSPISGHRSVSWYQQTPGQGLQFLFEYFSETQRNKGNFPGRFSGRQFSNSRSEMNVSTLELGDSALYLCASSFLEGEKLFFGSGTQLSVL.

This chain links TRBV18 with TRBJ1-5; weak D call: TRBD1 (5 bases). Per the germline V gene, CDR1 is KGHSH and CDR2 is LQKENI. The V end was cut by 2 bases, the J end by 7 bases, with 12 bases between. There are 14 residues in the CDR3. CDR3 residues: CASSPRGSEQPQHF. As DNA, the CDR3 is TGTGCCAGCTCACCAAGGGGATCGGAACAGCCCCAGCATTTT.

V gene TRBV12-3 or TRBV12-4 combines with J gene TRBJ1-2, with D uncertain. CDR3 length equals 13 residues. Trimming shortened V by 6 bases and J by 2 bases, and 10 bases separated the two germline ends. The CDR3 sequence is CASSRRGNYGYTF. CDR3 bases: TGTGCCAGCAGCCGACGGGGAAACTATGGCTACACCTTC.

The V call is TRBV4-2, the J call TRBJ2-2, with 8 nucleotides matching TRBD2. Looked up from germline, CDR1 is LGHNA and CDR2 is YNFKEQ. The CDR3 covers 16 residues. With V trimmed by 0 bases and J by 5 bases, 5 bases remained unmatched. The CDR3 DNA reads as TGTGCCAGCAGCCAAGATACTAGCGGAGTGACCGGGGAGCTGTTTTTT. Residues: CASSQDTSGVTGELFF.

CDR3 coding DNA: TGTGCCAGTATGGATCAGGGTAGCAAAAACATTCAGTACTTC. Protein product: CASMDQGSKNIQYF. The chain links TRBV19 to TRBJ2-4, with D possibly matching TRBD1 (5 bases). Deletions cut 7 bases from V and 3 bases from J, with 13 bases between. The CDR3 has 14 residues. Germline-derived CDR1 and CDR2 are LNHDA and SQIVND (reference sequence).

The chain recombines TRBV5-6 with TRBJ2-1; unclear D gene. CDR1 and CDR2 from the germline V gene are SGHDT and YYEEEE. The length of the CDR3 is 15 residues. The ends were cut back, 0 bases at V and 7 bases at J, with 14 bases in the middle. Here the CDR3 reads CASSLVRLVGNEQFF. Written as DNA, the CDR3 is TGTGCCAGCAGCTTGGTTCGTCTAGTCGGTAATGAGCAGTTCTTC.

The CDR3 DNA follows: TGTGCCAGCAGTTTAATCGGTAGGACAGATACGCAGTATTTT. This codes for CASSLIGRTDTQYF. This chain uses TRBV27 with TRBJ2-3; D call uncertain. The CDR3 covers 14 residues. Per germline, CDR1 MNHEY and CDR2 SMNVEV (reference sequence). V was shortened by 2 bases and J by 3 bases, with 9 bases between the two germline ends.

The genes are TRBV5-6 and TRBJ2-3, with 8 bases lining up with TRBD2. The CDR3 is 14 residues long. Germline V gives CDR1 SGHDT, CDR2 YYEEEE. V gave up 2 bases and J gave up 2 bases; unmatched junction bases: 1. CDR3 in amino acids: CASSLLADTDTQYF. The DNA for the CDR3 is TGTGCCAGCAGCTTACTAGCGGACACAGATACGCAGTATTTT.

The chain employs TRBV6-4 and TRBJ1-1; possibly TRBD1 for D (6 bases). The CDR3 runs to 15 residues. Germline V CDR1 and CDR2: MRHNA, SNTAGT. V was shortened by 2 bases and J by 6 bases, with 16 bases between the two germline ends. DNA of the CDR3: TGTGCCAGCAGTGACGGGGTGGGGACACTAGCTGAAGCTTTCTTT. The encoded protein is CASSDGVGTLAEAFF.

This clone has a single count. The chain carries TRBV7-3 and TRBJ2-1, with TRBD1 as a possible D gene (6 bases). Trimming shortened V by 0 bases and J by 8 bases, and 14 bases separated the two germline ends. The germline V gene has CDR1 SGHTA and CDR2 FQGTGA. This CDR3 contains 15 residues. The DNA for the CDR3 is TGTGCCAGCAGCTTAACGTTAAGGGGGTTACATGAGCAGTTCTTC. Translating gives CASSLTLRGLHEQFF. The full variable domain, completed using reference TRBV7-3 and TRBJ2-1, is GAGVSQTPSNKVTEKGKYVELRCDPISGHTALYWYRQSLGQGPEFLIYFQGTGAADDSGLPNDRFFAVRPEGSVSTLKIQRTERGDSAVYLCASSLTLRGLHEQFFGPGTRLTVL.

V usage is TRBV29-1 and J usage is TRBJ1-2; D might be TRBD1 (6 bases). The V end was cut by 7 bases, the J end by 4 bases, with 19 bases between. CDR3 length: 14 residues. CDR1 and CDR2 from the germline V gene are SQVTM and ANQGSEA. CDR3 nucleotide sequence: TGCAGCGCCCGCCCACAGGGTGAAGGCTATGGCTACACCTTC. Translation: CSARPQGEGYGYTF.

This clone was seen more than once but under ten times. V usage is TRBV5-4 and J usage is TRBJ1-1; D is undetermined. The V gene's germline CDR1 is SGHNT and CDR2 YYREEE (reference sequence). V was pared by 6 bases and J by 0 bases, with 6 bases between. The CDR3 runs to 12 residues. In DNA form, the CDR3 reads TGTGCCAGCACGTCCATGAACACTGAAGCTTTCTTT. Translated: CASTSMNTEAFF.

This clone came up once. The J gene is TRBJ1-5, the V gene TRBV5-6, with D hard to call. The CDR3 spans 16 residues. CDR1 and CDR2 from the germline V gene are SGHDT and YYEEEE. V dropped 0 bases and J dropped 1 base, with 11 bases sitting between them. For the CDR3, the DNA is TGTGCCAGCAGCTTGGACCGAGGGCAGAGCAATCAGCCCCAGCATTTT. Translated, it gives CASSLDRGQSNQPQHF.

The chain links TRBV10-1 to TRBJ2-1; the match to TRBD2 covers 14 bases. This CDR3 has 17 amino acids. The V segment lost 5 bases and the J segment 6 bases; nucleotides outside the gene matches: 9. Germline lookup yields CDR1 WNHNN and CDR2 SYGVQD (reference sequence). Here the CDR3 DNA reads TGCGCCAGCAGTTTGGCCCCCGGGACTAGCGGGAGCAATGAGCAGTTCTTC. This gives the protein CASSLAPGTSGSNEQFF.

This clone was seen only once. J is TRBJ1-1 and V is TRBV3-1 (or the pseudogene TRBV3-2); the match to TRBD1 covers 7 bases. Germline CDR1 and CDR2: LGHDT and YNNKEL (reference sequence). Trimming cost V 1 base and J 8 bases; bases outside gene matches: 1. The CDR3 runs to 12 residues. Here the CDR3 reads CASSQVTGEAFF. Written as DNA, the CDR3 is TGTGCCAGCAGCCAAGTGACAGGGGAAGCTTTCTTT.